The next 25 T cell receptor beta chains were all read from a single sample in a study of CD8 T cells in ankylosing spondylitis. Study-wide results and limits: For ankylosing spondylitis blood, a TCR beta motif of under 10 highly homologous variants appeared characteristic.

Antigens of these TCRs are unknown. TCRdb itself ran the 5' RACE reads through MiXCR, one entry per CDR3 protein. The sample includes some 800,000 distinct CDR3 sequences, 12% of them seen just once. The sequenced sample was blood, either unsorted or a sorted T cell fraction (not recorded which). The receptor source for this set is a male donor with ankylosing spondylitis.

The chain couples TRBV6-1 to TRBJ2-7; D not certain. V dropped 0 bases and J dropped 7 bases, with 10 bases sitting between them. Germline V gene data show CDR1 as MNHNS and CDR2 as SASEGT. The CDR3 runs to 13 residues. CDR3 in amino acids: CASSEAPSREQYF. The CDR3 DNA is TGTGCCAGCAGTGAAGCGCCGAGTAGGGAGCAGTACTTC.

This clonotype was counted at least ten times. V and J are TRBV20-1 and TRBJ2-1; tentatively, D is TRBD1 (5 bases). V was clipped by 3 bases and J by 5 bases, with 14 bases between them. Germline assignment: CDR1 DFQATT and CDR2 SNEGSKA (reference sequence). There are 14 residues in the CDR3. CDR3 sequence reads: CSARRTLLNNEQFF. The CDR3 coding sequence is TGCAGTGCTAGGAGGACACTGCTAAACAATGAGCAGTTCTTC.

The table lists this clonotype with many counts. The V call is TRBV20-1, the J call TRBJ2-7, with a weak D call TRBD1 (5 bases). Germline V gene sequence: CDR1 DFQATT, CDR2 SNEGSKA (reference sequence). This CDR3 region has 14 residues. The ends were cut back, 6 bases at V and 3 bases at J, with 18 bases in the middle. CDR3 region: CSAMWAGFNYEQYF. CDR3 in DNA: TGCAGTGCGATGTGGGCAGGGTTTAACTACGAGCAGTACTTC.

The sample holds many counts of this clonotype. CDR3 DNA sequence: TGCAGCGTTGTATTTGACAGGGGGCCGTTCTTC. It codes for CSVVFDRGPFF. The chain combines TRBV29-1 with TRBJ2-1, with 10 bases lining up with TRBD1. The V gene end was trimmed by 4 bases and the J gene end by 15 bases; junction bases not matched to a gene: 6. The CDR3 contains 11 residues. The germline gives CDR1 SQVTM, CDR2 ANQGSEA.

A few counts support this clonotype. The chain combines TRBV7-2 with TRBJ2-1, with 7 bases identical to TRBD2. The V gene's germline CDR1 is SGHTA and CDR2 FQGNSA. V shed 3 bases, J shed 5 bases, and the junction held 1 base outside the gene matches. CDR3 size: 13 residues. CDR3 protein: CASSFGGNNEQFF. CDR3 sequence (DNA): TGTGCCAGCAGCTTCGGGGGGAACAATGAGCAGTTCTTC.

The table lists this clonotype with a count of one. The CDR3 DNA sequence: TGCGCCAGCAGCCAGGCTAGCGGGGGGGCGGGCGAGCAGTACTTC. Its protein product is CASSQASGGAGEQYF. The rearrangement joins TRBV4-3 to TRBJ2-7; 12 nucleotides align to TRBD2. The CDR3 loop spans 15 amino acids. CDR1 LGHNA and CDR2 YSLEER come from the germline V gene. The trim removed 3 bases at V and 6 bases at J, leaving 6 bases unmatched.

This clonotype was seen more than once but under ten times. V and J are TRBV7-2 and TRBJ1-1; D is unclear. The germline CDR1 and CDR2 sequences are SGHTA and FQGNSA. With 1 base removed from V and 3 bases from J, the gap between germline ends came to 12 bases. The CDR3 runs 15 residues. The CDR3 sequence: CASSLEVGGYTEAFF. CDR3 nucleotides: TGTGCCAGCAGCTTAGAAGTTGGAGGGTACACTGAAGCTTTCTTT.

The rearrangement joins TRBV7-2 to TRBJ2-1; TRBD2 matches at 13 bases. The trim removed 4 bases at V and 7 bases at J, leaving 7 bases unmatched. The CDR3 spans 16 residues. Germline V CDR1 and CDR2: SGHTA, FQGNSA. In DNA, the CDR3 is TGTGCCAGCAGCTCCAGGACTAGCGGGAGTTTAAATGAGCAGTTCTTC. Its translation is CASSSRTSGSLNEQFF.

The chain links TRBV6-1 to TRBJ1-2; 7 bases are shared with TRBD1. V dropped 7 bases and J dropped 0; count of bases not matched to a gene: 17. The germline V gene encodes CDR1 MNHNS and CDR2 SASEGT. The CDR3 sequence is 18 residues long. The CDR3 coding sequence is TGTGCCAGCACTCCATCGGGTAACAGGGGCCGAGCTAACTATGGCTACACCTTC. Protein sequence: CASTPSGNRGRANYGYTF.

About this clonotype itself: A junction boundary mismatches the germline segment, possibly from a read error. V is TRBV11-2 and J is TRBJ2-1; D may be TRBD1 or TRBD2 (6 bases each). The germline CDR1 and CDR2 sequences are SGHAT and FQNNGV. This CDR3 is built from 12 residues. CDR3 DNA sequence: TGTGCCAGCAGCTTAGTGGGGGGCGCTTTTTTTTTC. Its translation is CASSLVGGAFFF. Filled out from reference TRBV11-2 and TRBJ2-1, the complete variable domain reads EAGVAQSPRYKIIEKRQSVAFWCNPISGHATLYWYQQILGQGPKLLIQFQNNGVVDDSQLPKDRFSAERLKGVDSTLKIQPAKLEDSAVYLCASSLVGGAFFFGPGTRLTVL.

This clonotype has more than one count but fewer than ten. V and J are TRBV5-1 and TRBJ2-7; possible D gene TRBD1, 5 bases. This CDR3 is 16 amino acids long. V lost 1 base, J lost 2 bases, and 16 bases lay in between. Germline values: CDR1 SGHRS, CDR2 YFSETQ. CDR3 sequence (DNA): TGCGCCAGCAGCTTGAGGCCCGACAGCGCAGCCTACGAGCAGTACTTC. This encodes CASSLRPDSAAYEQYF.

In nucleotides, the CDR3 is TGCAGTGCTAGAGATGACAGGGAAGGCGAGCAGTACTTC. Encoded protein: CSARDDREGEQYF. The chain carries TRBV20-1 and TRBJ2-7, with 7 bases identical to TRBD1. V gave up 0 bases and J gave up 6 bases; unmatched junction bases: 5. Germline V gene lookup returns CDR1 DFQATT and CDR2 SNEGSKA (reference sequence). The CDR3 is 13 amino acids.

The CDR3 region is CASRPTVGGGSEKLFF. The DNA of the CDR3 is TGCGCCAGCAGGCCAACGGTCGGGGGAGGGAGTGAAAAACTGTTTTTT. The rearrangement joins TRBV5-1 to TRBJ1-4, with a weak D call TRBD1 (5 bases). Deletions cut 5 bases from V and 7 bases from J, with 21 bases between. Per germline, CDR1 SGHRS and CDR2 YFSETQ. The CDR3 is 16 residues long.

This clonotype occurred many times. This rearrangement joins TRBV6-1 to TRBJ1-2; 7 bases align to TRBD1. Germline V lookup: CDR1 MNHNS, CDR2 SASEGT. With V trimmed by 0 bases and J by 8 bases, 9 bases remained unmatched. The CDR3 is made up of 15 amino acids. CDR3 protein: CASSEATRDSNGYTF. The CDR3 DNA follows: TGTGCCAGCAGTGAAGCGACGAGGGACAGTAACGGCTACACCTTC.

This clonotype was counted between two and nine times. V and J are TRBV6-4 and TRBJ1-1; D is uncertain. Between the trimmed V and J ends, which lost 3 bases and 8 bases, there was a span of 10 bases. The CDR3 length is 12 residues. Looked up from germline, CDR1 is MRHNA and CDR2 is SNTAGT. The CDR3 loop reads CASSDGFREAFF. The CDR3, as DNA: TGTGCCAGCAGTGATGGGTTCAGAGAAGCTTTCTTT.

This clonotype was counted a few times. The chain employs TRBV5-1 and TRBJ1-2; 11 bases agree with TRBD1. Germline-derived CDR1 and CDR2 are SGHRS and YFSETQ. The ends lost 4 bases at V and 1 base at J; junction bases unmatched: 3. The CDR3 sequence is 15 residues long. The CDR3, as DNA: TGCGCCAGCAGCGGGGACAGGGGGGATAACTATGGCTACACCTTC. This encodes CASSGDRGDNYGYTF.

The rearrangement joins TRBV7-2 to TRBJ2-1, with D perhaps being TRBD1 or TRBD2 (5 bases each). The germline V and J ends were trimmed by 5 bases and 6 bases, with 17 bases remaining between them. The V gene's germline CDR1 is SGHTA and CDR2 FQGNSA. The CDR3 sequence is 15 residues long. Here the CDR3 reads CASSTGTWKGNEQFF. CDR3 DNA sequence: TGTGCCAGCAGCACCGGGACCTGGAAGGGCAATGAGCAGTTCTTC.

The chain is built from TRBV20-1 and TRBJ1-1, with unresolved D. V was shortened by 6 bases and J by 5 bases, with 13 bases between the two germline ends. CDR1 DFQATT and CDR2 SNEGSKA come from the germline V gene (reference sequence). This CDR3 is built from 12 residues. In DNA form, the CDR3 reads TGCAGTGCATTCGGGGTTCGGACTGAAGCTTTCTTT. The encoded protein is CSAFGVRTEAFF.

This clonotype was counted ten times or more. The chain links TRBV12-3 or TRBV12-4 to TRBJ1-5; D unclear. Trimming shortened V by 1 base and J by 0 bases, and 10 bases separated the two germline ends. The CDR3 has 16 residues. CDR3 amino acids: CASSLGAGNSNQPQHF. In DNA form, the CDR3 reads TGTGCCAGCAGTTTAGGGGCAGGTAATAGCAATCAGCCCCAGCATTTT.

In its sample, this clonotype was seen a few times. V gene TRBV7-9 combines with J gene TRBJ1-2; maybe TRBD1 (5 bases). The germline CDR1 and CDR2 sequences are SEHNR and FQNEAQ (reference sequence). Trimming left V 8 bases short and J 6 bases short, with 13 bases between. The CDR3 is 12 amino acids. The CDR3 DNA follows: TGTGCCAGCGCAGGGAGGGGCCATGGCTACACCTTC. This codes for CASAGRGHGYTF.

This clonotype was detected only a few times. The V gene is TRBV6-2 or TRBV6-3, the J gene TRBJ2-3, with 8 positions matching TRBD1. Germline V gives CDR1 MNHEY, CDR2 SVGEGT. There are 14 residues in the CDR3. J lost 3 bases, V lost 6 bases, and 5 bases had no gene match. The DNA for the CDR3 is TGTGCCAGCAGACTGGGACAGGAAACAGATACGCAGTATTTT. Residues: CASRLGQETDTQYF.

The J gene is TRBJ2-5, the V gene TRBV7-9; the match to TRBD1 covers 7 bases. Germline CDR1 SEHNR, CDR2 FQNEAQ (reference sequence). Trimming took 1 base from V and 2 from J; bases not matched to a gene: 4. This CDR3 spans 15 amino acids. This CDR3 is CASSLGDREQETQYF. CDR3 nucleotide sequence: TGTGCCAGCAGCTTAGGAGACAGGGAACAAGAGACCCAGTACTTC.

This clonotype came up a few times. The chain is built from TRBV29-1 and TRBJ2-3; D unclear. The CDR3 covers 13 residues. Trimming stripped 4 bases from V and 3 bases from J, with 11 bases between. Germline V gene sequence: CDR1 SQVTM, CDR2 ANQGSEA. The CDR3 DNA reads TGCAGCGTTGTAAGGTCGGATACAGATACGCAGTATTTT. Translating it yields CSVVRSDTDTQYF.

The chain combines TRBV9 with TRBJ2-2; either TRBD1 or TRBD2 may supply D (5 bases each). The CDR3 is 16 amino acids. CDR1 is SGDLS and CDR2 is YYNGEE in the germline V gene. V was pared by 0 bases and J by 6 bases, with 15 bases between. The CDR3 here is CASSVEGRAQAGELFF. The CDR3 DNA reads TGTGCCAGCAGCGTAGAGGGGCGGGCCCAAGCCGGGGAGCTGTTTTTT.

This sequence joins TRBV6-2 or TRBV6-3 and TRBJ1-1; D is unclear. Per the germline V gene, CDR1 is MNHEY and CDR2 is SVGEGT. This CDR3 has 13 residues. V lost 8 bases and J lost 1, with 11 bases in between. The CDR3 sequence is CASYEVRNTEAFF. The CDR3 bases are TGTGCCAGCTATGAGGTCAGGAACACTGAAGCTTTCTTT.